The 27 T cell receptor beta chains given below trace back to one sample, sequenced in a study of blood T cell repertoires in COVID-19. Produced via immunoSEQ multiplex PCR; TCRdb's table is partial and in-frame only. The repertoire holds roughly 250,000 clones, with roughly 90% as singletons. Sequencing was done on a sample of peripheral blood. These receptors were taken from a man aged 25 to 45 with acute or convalescent COVID-19.

The rearrangement joins TRBV30 to TRBJ1-6; 10 bases match TRBD1. V shed 0 bases and J 8 bases; nucleotides not matched to a gene: 7. From germline, CDR1 is GTSNPN and CDR2 SVGIG (reference sequence). This CDR3 has 16 residues. The CDR3 DNA sequence: TGTGCCTGGAGTGTGTCTAGGACAGGGGGTGATTCACCCCTCCACTTT. Residues: CAWSVSRTGGDSPLHF.

The V and J genes are TRBV28 and TRBJ1-2; 7 positions agree with TRBD1. V trimming: 10 bases; J trimming: 1 base; junction bases outside the gene matches: 6. Germline V gene sequence: CDR1 MDHEN, CDR2 SYDVKM. The CDR3 has 13 amino acids. The CDR3 reads CATRGQLNYGYTF. CDR3 nucleotides: TGTGCCACCCGGGGACAGCTTAACTATGGCTACACCTTC.

The chain recombines TRBV11-3 with TRBJ2-3, with D possibly TRBD2 on 5 matching bases. The germline V and J ends were trimmed by 7 bases and 3 bases, with 23 bases remaining between them. Germline V gene data show CDR1 as SGHNT and CDR2 as YENEEA. The CDR3 runs 17 residues. The CDR3 loop reads CASTLLVGVVRTDTQYF. DNA of the CDR3: TGTGCCAGCACCCTTTTGGTGGGAGTGGTCCGAACAGATACGCAGTATTTT.

CDR3 DNA: TGTGCCAGCAGCGTAGAGAGGGGGTTGGCCACCGGGGAGCTGTTTTTT. Its translation: CASSVERGLATGELFF. This chain joins TRBV9 and TRBJ2-2, with D possibly TRBD1 on 6 matching bases. Germline CDR1 and CDR2: SGDLS and YYNGEE. CDR3 length: 16 residues. Trimming removed 0 bases from V and 4 bases from J, with 13 bases in between.

The rearrangement links TRBV24-1 to TRBJ1-2; D gene ambiguous. From germline, CDR1 is KGHDR and CDR2 SFDVKD. The V and J ends lost 1 base and 1 base respectively, with 6 bases between them. The CDR3 extends over 14 amino acids. The CDR3 DNA sequence: TGTGCCACCAGTGATTTTGGAGTTAACTATGGCTACACCTTC. Amino acids: CATSDFGVNYGYTF.

The chain is built from TRBV4-2 and TRBJ2-7; 15 bases line up with TRBD2. This CDR3 is built from 18 residues. Germline assignment: CDR1 LGHNA and CDR2 YNFKEQ. Trimming removed 4 bases from V and 2 bases from J; junction bases left unmatched: 9. The DNA of the CDR3 is TGTGCCAGCAGCCGAACGGGACTAGCGGGAGGAGTACCCTACGAGCAGTACTTC. This gives the protein CASSRTGLAGGVPYEQYF.

The chain joins TRBV6-2 or TRBV6-3 to TRBJ2-7, with D hard to call. V lost 2 bases and J 4 bases, leaving 9 bases between the germline ends. Germline CDR1 reads MNHEY; CDR2 reads SVGEGT. The CDR3 has 13 amino acids. The CDR3 DNA reads TGTGCCAGCAGTTACCCACAATTATACGAGCAGTACTTC. The encoded protein is CASSYPQLYEQYF.

This chain uses TRBV5-1 with TRBJ2-3; maybe TRBD2 (6 bases). Trimming shortened V by 7 bases and J by 3 bases, and 15 bases separated the two germline ends. Germline CDR1 and CDR2: SGHRS and YFSETQ. The CDR3 consists of 14 residues. The CDR3 bases are TGCGCCAGCGCGTCCGGGGGATTGACAGATACGCAGTATTTT. Encoded protein: CASASGGLTDTQYF. Based on the CDR3 plus reference TRBV5-1 and TRBJ2-3, the full variable domain is KAGVTQTPRYLIKTRGQQVTLSCSPISGHRSVSWYQQTPGQGLQFLFEYFSETQRNKGNFPGRFSGRQFSNSRSEMNVSTLELGDSALYLCASASGGLTDTQYFGPGTRLTVL.

The gene calls are TRBV19 and TRBJ2-5; 11 bases are a match to TRBD2. The length of the CDR3 is 17 residues. V dropped 4 bases and J dropped 5; count of bases not matched to a gene: 12. From germline, CDR1 is LNHDA and CDR2 SQIVND (reference sequence). The CDR3 here is CASSTVTSGGTLETQYF. The CDR3 bases are TGTGCCAGTAGTACCGTAACTAGCGGGGGAACCCTGGAGACCCAGTACTTC.

The chain links TRBV9 to TRBJ2-1, with D unclear. The CDR3 spans 14 residues. V dropped 4 bases and J dropped 2 bases, with 10 bases sitting between them. Germline V gene data show CDR1 as SGDLS and CDR2 as YYNGEE. The CDR3 sequence: CASSPQGAYNEQFF. CDR3 bases: TGTGCCAGCAGCCCCCAAGGAGCCTACAATGAGCAGTTCTTC.

CDR3 amino acids: CASSMGTNEKLFF. The CDR3 bases are TGTGCCAGTAGTATGGGGACAAATGAAAAACTGTTTTTT. The rearrangement joins TRBV19 to TRBJ1-4; tentatively, D is TRBD1 (6 bases). The germline V gene encodes CDR1 LNHDA and CDR2 SQIVND (reference sequence). V lost 3 bases to trimming and J lost 5 bases, with 7 bases between them. The CDR3 has 13 residues.

The chain couples TRBV3-1 (or the pseudogene TRBV3-2) to TRBJ1-3; D gene unclear. The CDR3 has 17 amino acids. Between the trimmed V and J ends, which lost 0 bases and 0 bases, there was a span of 12 bases. CDR1 and CDR2 (germline): LGHDT, YNNKEL (reference sequence). For the CDR3, the DNA is TGTGCCAGCAGCCAAGATTTACAGACCTACTCTGGAAACACCATATATTTT. Protein product: CASSQDLQTYSGNTIYF.

V is TRBV7-9 and J is TRBJ1-1, with D perhaps TRBD1 (5 bases). Germline CDR1 and CDR2: SEHNR and FQNEAQ (reference sequence). CDR3 size: 15 residues. Trimming pared 4 bases from V and 3 bases from J, leaving 15 bases between. DNA of the CDR3: TGTGCCAGCAGCTCCATCGGTTCAGGGTACACTGAAGCTTTCTTT. As protein: CASSSIGSGYTEAFF.

This CDR3 is CAWSLGHGPYGYTF. CDR3 nucleotides: TGTGCCTGGAGTCTGGGACATGGGCCCTATGGCTACACCTTC. The chain joins TRBV30 to TRBJ1-2; TRBD1 might be the D (6 bases). The V gene's germline CDR1 is GTSNPN and CDR2 SVGIG (reference sequence). V lost 2 bases and J 4 bases, leaving 14 bases between the germline ends. CDR3 size: 14 residues.

J is TRBJ1-3 and V is TRBV9; 7 nucleotides line up with TRBD1. The germline CDR1 and CDR2 sequences are SGDLS and YYNGEE. Germline trimming cut 3 bases from V and 3 bases from J; bases unmatched to any gene: 6. The CDR3 is made up of 15 amino acids. The CDR3 reads CASSGRQGFGNTIYF. In DNA, the CDR3 is TGTGCCAGCAGCGGAAGACAGGGTTTTGGAAACACCATATATTTT.

The V call is TRBV2, the J call TRBJ1-5; the D gene is possibly TRBD1 (5 bases). Trimming took off 3 bases at V and 5 bases at J, with 8 bases between the two ends. The CDR3 extends over 13 amino acids. Germline-derived CDR1 and CDR2 are SNHLY and FYNNEI. CDR3 bases: TGTGCCAGCAGTGACCAGGGTGATCAGCCCCAGCATTTT. The encoded protein is CASSDQGDQPQHF.

This clone was counted a single time. The CDR3, as DNA: TGTGCCAGTGGGGCAGCCGGGGGCGAGCAGTACTTC. Its protein product is CASGAAGGEQYF. V is TRBV19 and J is TRBJ2-7; D possibly corresponds to TRBD2 (6 bases). The CDR3 length is 12 residues. The V end was cut by 8 bases, the J end by 6 bases, with 14 bases between. In germline, CDR1 is LNHDA, CDR2 SQIVND (reference sequence). The whole variable domain, filled in from reference TRBV19 and TRBJ2-7, reads DGGITQSPKYLFRKEGQNVTLSCEQNLNHDAMYWYRQDPGQGLRLIYYSQIVNDFQKGDIAEGYSVSREKKESFPLTVTSAQKNPTAFYLCASGAAGGEQYFGPGTRLTVT.

The chain carries TRBV14 and TRBJ1-6; 8 bases map to TRBD1. CDR1 SGHDN and CDR2 FVKESK come from the germline V gene. V shed 1 base and J 7 bases; nucleotides not matched to a gene: 6. The CDR3 extends over 16 amino acids. CDR3: CASSQGTGIPNSPLHF. Written as DNA, the CDR3 is TGTGCCAGCAGCCAAGGGACAGGGATACCGAATTCACCCCTCCACTTT.

This rearrangement joins TRBV19 to TRBJ1-2; D not certain. Germline CDR1 and CDR2: LNHDA and SQIVND (reference sequence). CDR3 length: 14 amino acids. The V and J ends lost 6 bases and 4 bases respectively, with 15 bases between them. The CDR3 DNA follows: TGTGCCAGTAGACCCGCGGGGAGGAGCTATGGCTACACCTTC. Translated, it gives CASRPAGRSYGYTF.

CDR3 DNA sequence: TGTGCCAGCAGCCTCCGAGGCCCATCCGGAGGCCAGTACTTC. Translated, it gives CASSLRGPSGGQYF. V and J are TRBV7-2 and TRBJ2-5; perhaps TRBD2 as D (5 bases). CDR3 length equals 14 residues. Deletions cut 5 bases from V and 10 bases from J, with 20 bases between. Germline values: CDR1 SGHTA, CDR2 FQGNSA.

The sample holds one count of this clone. This chain uses TRBV7-9 with TRBJ1-1; 10 positions match TRBD1. The V segment lost 2 bases and the J segment 3 bases; nucleotides outside the gene matches: 6. The germline V gene has CDR1 SEHNR and CDR2 FQNEAQ (reference sequence). The CDR3 is made up of 16 amino acids. CDR3 sequence reads: CASSLLDGTGDTEAFF. CDR3 nucleotide sequence: TGTGCCAGCAGCTTACTGGATGGGACAGGGGACACTGAAGCTTTCTTT.

The chain employs TRBV7-9 and TRBJ1-1; D possibly corresponds to TRBD1 (5 bases). V was pared by 3 bases and J by 1 base, with 12 bases between. CDR3 length: 15 residues. Per germline, CDR1 SEHNR and CDR2 FQNEAQ (reference sequence). The CDR3: CASSFGADWNTEAFF. The CDR3 DNA is TGTGCCAGCAGCTTTGGGGCAGATTGGAACACTGAAGCTTTCTTT.

V is TRBV19 and J is TRBJ2-4; maybe TRBD1 (7 bases). From germline, CDR1 is LNHDA and CDR2 SQIVND (reference sequence). Trimming cost V 3 bases and J 6 bases, with 21 bases left between them. The CDR3 covers 17 residues. The CDR3 DNA reads TGTGCCAGTAGTATCGGAGGGGGCTCTTCTAGGGGAAACATTCAGTACTTC. This gives the protein CASSIGGGSSRGNIQYF.

The rearrangement links TRBV28 to TRBJ2-5; 10 bases map to TRBD2. V gave up 8 bases and J gave up 4 bases; unmatched junction bases: 7. The CDR3 consists of 14 residues. Germline CDR1 reads MDHEN; CDR2 reads SYDVKM. CDR3 coding DNA: TGTGCCAGCGCCTGGACTAGCGGAAGAGAGACCCAGTACTTC. Translation gives CASAWTSGRETQYF.

This chain connects TRBV5-8 to TRBJ1-1; 9 bases align to TRBD1. The CDR3 sequence is 14 residues long. The junction had 2 bases not matched to a gene; V was cut back by 3 bases and J by 2 bases. The V gene's germline CDR1 is SGHTS and CDR2 YDEGEE. The CDR3 DNA follows: TGTGCCAGCAGCTGGACAGGGGTAAACACTGAAGCTTTCTTT. Protein: CASSWTGVNTEAFF.

The CDR3 DNA reads as TGTGCCAGCAGCTTAGCCCTTGGTCGGAGGACCCAGAACACTGAAGCTTTCTTT. It codes for CASSLALGRRTQNTEAFF. The V gene is TRBV11-2, the J gene TRBJ1-1, with D uncertain. Trimming removed 1 base from V and 1 base from J, with 19 bases in between. This CDR3 spans 18 amino acids. From germline, CDR1 is SGHAT and CDR2 FQNNGV.

J is TRBJ2-7 and V is TRBV2, with D tentatively TRBD2 (6 bases). The V gene lost 1 base and the J gene lost 6 bases, with 10 bases spanning the gap. Looked up from germline, CDR1 is SNHLY and CDR2 is FYNNEI. The length of the CDR3 is 13 residues. The CDR3 loop reads CASSEVMGGEQYF. The CDR3 DNA follows: TGTGCCAGCAGTGAAGTGATGGGGGGCGAGCAGTACTTC.